A single sample gave rise to the 18 T cell receptor beta chains below, sequenced in a study of OX40 agonist ivuxolimab in advanced cancers. The method was immunoSEQ multiplex PCR; TCRdb's version includes in-frame clones alone and lacks a portion of them. Of some 59,000 clones in the sample, 82% are singletons; the top ten hold roughly 4%. The specimen was CD4+ or CD8+ T cells sorted from blood, collected in a trial of the OX40 agonist ivuxolimab. Receptors originate from an adult with an advanced solid tumor such as melanoma, head and neck, liver or kidney cancer.

CDR3 coding DNA: TGTGCCAGCAGCAAACCAGGCAACTATGGCTACACCTTC. Translation gives CASSKPGNYGYTF. The chain carries TRBV21-1 and TRBJ1-2; the table assigns TRBD1, which was not confirmed against the DNA. TRBV21-1 represents a pseudogene. The CDR3 is made up of 13 amino acids.

The rearrangement uses TRBV30 and TRBJ1-5, with 7 nucleotides matching TRBD1. This CDR3 is 14 amino acids long. With V trimmed by 4 bases and J by 2 bases, 5 bases remained unmatched. CDR1 is GTSNPN and CDR2 is SVGIG in the germline V gene (reference sequence). DNA of the CDR3: TGTGCCTGGACCGACAGGGTGGGCAATCAGCCCCAGCATTTT. Protein product: CAWTDRVGNQPQHF.

The genes are TRBV4-1 and TRBJ1-2; 8 nucleotides line up with TRBD1. Germline V CDR1 and CDR2: MGHRA, YSYEKL. V lost 1 base, J lost 6 bases, and 7 bases stayed unmatched. The CDR3 runs to 15 residues. The CDR3 reads CASSQVDRTGNGYTF. CDR3 nucleotide sequence: TGCGCCAGCAGCCAAGTGGACCGGACAGGGAATGGCTACACCTTC.

Only a few counts were recorded for this clone. The chain uses TRBV2 and TRBJ1-2, with TRBD1 matching over 10 bases. With 4 bases clipped from V and 2 bases from J, the junction kept 4 bases outside the gene matches. The V gene's germline CDR1 is SNHLY and CDR2 FYNNEI. This CDR3 is built from 15 residues. CDR3 in amino acids: CASSVEGQGNYGYTF. The DNA for the CDR3 is TGTGCCAGCAGTGTAGAGGGACAGGGGAACTATGGCTACACCTTC. The full variable domain, rest sourced from reference TRBV2 and TRBJ1-2, is EPEVTQTPSHQVTQMGQEVILRCVPISNHLYFYWYRQILGQKVEFLVSFYNNEISEKSEIFDDQFSVERPDGSNFTLKIRSTKLEDSAMYFCASSVEGQGNYGYTFGSGTRLTVV.

The V call is TRBV7-6, the J call TRBJ2-5; a weak D match, TRBD2 (5 bases). This CDR3 is 14 amino acids long. V dropped 1 base and J dropped 6 bases, with 12 bases sitting between them. Germline loops: CDR1 SGHVS, CDR2 FNYEAQ. The CDR3, as DNA: TGTGCCAGCAGCTTAGTGGGAAGAGGGAAGACCCAGTACTTC. This gives the protein CASSLVGRGKTQYF.

The chain carries TRBV5-1 and TRBJ2-1; the match to TRBD2 covers 7 bases. With V trimmed by 0 bases and J by 8 bases, 2 bases remained unmatched. The CDR3 consists of 13 residues. Per germline, CDR1 SGHRS and CDR2 YFSETQ. CDR3 sequence reads: CASSLDTSDEQFF. In DNA, the CDR3 is TGCGCCAGCAGCTTGGACACTAGCGATGAGCAGTTCTTC.

The rearrangement joins TRBV6-5 to TRBJ2-1, with a weak D call TRBD2 (6 bases). The V and J ends lost 5 bases and 9 bases respectively, with 14 bases between them. CDR1 is MNHEY, CDR2 SVGAGI, per germline. The CDR3 covers 13 residues. The CDR3 reads CASSLLAGSEQFF. CDR3 in DNA: TGTGCCAGCAGTCTACTAGCTGGGAGTGAGCAGTTCTTC.

This clone is a singleton in its sample. The V gene is TRBV7-2, the J gene TRBJ2-2; TRBD1 might be the D (5 bases). The CDR3 runs to 16 residues. Trimming cost V 7 bases and J 1 base, with 16 bases left between them. Germline V gene lookup returns CDR1 SGHTA and CDR2 FQGNSA. The CDR3 here is CASNPAVQENTGELFF. Written as DNA, the CDR3 is TGTGCCAGCAACCCCGCGGTACAGGAGAACACCGGGGAGCTGTTTTTT. Variable domain in full (rest from reference TRBV7-2 and TRBJ2-2): GAGVSQSPSNKVTEKGKDVELRCDPISGHTALYWYRQSLGQGLEFLIYFQGNSAPDKSGLPSDRFSAERTGGSVSTLTIQRTQQEDSAVYLCASNPAVQENTGELFFGEGSRLTVL.

This chain connects TRBV30 to TRBJ2-7, with 9 bases fitting TRBD2. This CDR3 spans 15 amino acids. With 3 bases clipped from V and 3 bases from J, the junction kept 9 bases outside the gene matches. Per the germline V gene, CDR1 is GTSNPN and CDR2 is SVGIG (reference sequence). For the CDR3, the DNA is TGTGCCTGGAGGATTAGCGGGAGCGGGCGCTACGAGCAGTACTTC. Translated: CAWRISGSGRYEQYF.

This chain uses TRBV5-1 with TRBJ1-6; D gene unclear. V lost 0 bases and J lost 5, with 9 bases in between. CDR1 SGHRS and CDR2 YFSETQ come from the germline V gene. The CDR3 runs 15 residues. CDR3: CASSLDGRHNSPLHF. CDR3 sequence (DNA): TGCGCCAGCAGCTTGGACGGTCGACATAATTCACCCCTCCACTTT.

The chain uses TRBV28 and TRBJ2-5, with TRBD2 matching over 7 bases. The trim removed 7 bases at V and 5 bases at J, leaving 10 bases unmatched. Germline CDR1 reads MDHEN; CDR2 reads SYDVKM. The CDR3 sequence is 14 residues long. The CDR3 DNA is TGTGCCAGCACCCTGTCGGGGGGTCGCGAGACCCAGTACTTC. Residues: CASTLSGGRETQYF.

The chain employs TRBV5-6 and TRBJ1-4; TRBD1 aligns across 9 bases. The CDR3 is made up of 15 amino acids. J was trimmed by 8 bases and V by 0 bases; bases with no gene match: 5. The germline V gene has CDR1 SGHDT and CDR2 YYEEEE. As DNA, the CDR3 is TGTGCCAGCAGCTTGGCCACAGGGGGCGGCGAAAAACTGTTTTTT. Amino acid sequence: CASSLATGGGEKLFF. The entire variable domain, with the rest obtained from reference TRBV5-6 and TRBJ1-4, is as follows: DAGVTQSPTHLIKTRGQQVTLRCSPKSGHDTVSWYQQALGQGPQFIFQYYEEEERQRGNFPDRFSGHQFPNYSSELNVNALLLGDSALYLCASSLATGGGEKLFFGSGTQLSVL.

This rearrangement joins TRBV11-2 to TRBJ1-6, with a possible D match to TRBD1 (6 bases). CDR1 and CDR2 from the germline V gene are SGHAT and FQNNGV. The CDR3 covers 13 residues. V lost 6 bases and J 7 bases, leaving 10 bases between the germline ends. The DNA for the CDR3 is TGTGCCAGCAGTAAAGGGGGAAATTCACCCCTCCACTTT. It codes for CASSKGGNSPLHF.

CDR3 sequence reads: CAWTLGRGGLAGGKYF. For the CDR3, the DNA is TGTGCCTGGACCCTCGGAAGGGGGGGACTAGCGGGAGGGAAGTACTTC. The chain carries TRBV30 and TRBJ2-7; 16 positions agree with TRBD2. The CDR3 runs 16 residues. In germline, CDR1 is GTSNPN, CDR2 SVGIG (reference sequence). V lost 4 bases and J lost 11; bases outside the gene matches: 14.

V is TRBV7-2 and J is TRBJ2-7; 8 bases agree with TRBD2. There are 14 residues in the CDR3. Losses at the gene ends were 5 bases for V and 5 bases for J; bases not matched to a gene: 8. Germline CDR1 reads SGHTA; CDR2 reads FQGNSA. The CDR3 bases are TGTGCCAGCAGCCCCGGACTAGCCCCCAACGAGCAGTACTTC. This sequence encodes CASSPGLAPNEQYF.

This clone was seen just once. V usage is TRBV6-6 and J usage is TRBJ2-1; 8 nucleotides match TRBD2. J gave up 7 bases and V 4 bases, and 6 bases lay outside the gene matches. Germline V CDR1 and CDR2: MNHNY, SVGAGI (reference sequence). This CDR3 has 14 amino acids. The CDR3: CASSSRLATNEQFF. In DNA, the CDR3 is TGTGCCAGCAGTTCGAGACTAGCGACGAATGAGCAGTTCTTC.

This chain joins TRBV6-6 and TRBJ1-6, with a possible D match to TRBD1 (6 bases). Germline CDR1 is MNHNY and CDR2 is SVGAGI (reference sequence). The CDR3 sequence is 13 residues long. Trimming left V 9 bases short and J 8 bases short, with 14 bases between. DNA for the CDR3: TGTGCCAGTGGACAGAGAACAGATTCACCCCTCCACTTT. This encodes CASGQRTDSPLHF.

The rearrangement links TRBV7-2 to TRBJ2-7, with D perhaps assigned TRBD1 or TRBD2 (5 bases each). V lost 5 bases, J lost 6 bases, and 14 bases lay in between. Germline values: CDR1 SGHTA, CDR2 FQGNSA. The CDR3 consists of 13 residues. Written as DNA, the CDR3 is TGTGCCAGCAGCCTAGGCTCAGGGACCGAGCAGTACTTC. Its translation: CASSLGSGTEQYF. The variable domain in full, completed from reference TRBV7-2 and TRBJ2-7, reads GAGVSQSPSNKVTEKGKDVELRCDPISGHTALYWYRQSLGQGLEFLIYFQGNSAPDKSGLPSDRFSAERTGGSVSTLTIQRTQQEDSAVYLCASSLGSGTEQYFGPGTRLTVT.